Listed here is a single T cell receptor (beta chain). As handled by the study authors: Amplification from reference gene primers served as the basis for estimated nucleated cell counts. The data were produced by immunoSEQ multiplex PCR, yet TCRdb's version contains in-frame clones alone and is incomplete. V and J calls and clone size are as listed in that table; D and trimming were resolved from the DNA. The data show approximately 140,000 clones, roughly 80% seen once. The sample is drawn from a study of blood T cell repertoires in COVID-19. As for the study in general: COVID-19 samples from acute and convalescent phases originated in the United States, Italy and Spain. T cells, B-cell-depleted T cells, or PBMCs provided the cDNA or gDNA that served as material.

The clonotype originates from a man between 65 and 79 years old with acute or convalescent COVID-19. Sequencing used peripheral blood.

CDR3 nucleotides: TGTGCCAGCAGCCTGGGCCTCGAGCAGTACTTC. This gives the protein CASSLGLEQYF. The genes are TRBV3-1 (or the pseudogene TRBV3-2) and TRBJ2-7; D is unclear. Germline V gene data show CDR1 as LGHDT and CDR2 as YNNKEL (reference sequence). Trimming took 4 bases from V and 6 from J, leaving 7 bases between them. The CDR3 extends over 11 amino acids.